Each of the 24 T cell receptor beta chains below was sequenced from the same sample in a study of CD8+CD57+ T cells in acquired aplastic anemia. Selection for sequencing was limited to patients who had shown CD8+CD57+ cell expansion by flow cytometry. Genomic DNA was employed as the template in profiling TCR beta VDJ and CDR3. TCRdb redid the calling of the reads with MiXCR, one entry per CDR3 protein. The table lists around 500,000 distinct CDR3 sequences, more than 25% of them singletons. Sequencing input: sorted CD4+, CD8+, or CD8+CD57+ T cells (not recorded which) from PBMCs. These receptors came from a human donor with aplastic anemia.

The CDR3 sequence is CASSLYRAGHGYTF. CDR3 sequence (DNA): TGTGCCAGCAGCCTCTATAGGGCGGGTCATGGCTACACCTTC. The rearrangement links TRBV4-2 to TRBJ1-2, with D uncertain. CDR3 size: 14 residues. Trimming removed 4 bases from V and 6 bases from J, with 15 bases in between. The germline V gene has CDR1 LGHNA and CDR2 YNFKEQ.

This clonotype was counted between two and nine times. The chain combines TRBV9 with TRBJ2-7; TRBD2 aligns across 9 bases. CDR1 and CDR2 (germline): SGDLS, YYNGEE. The CDR3 spans 13 residues. With V trimmed by 2 bases and J by 6 bases, 3 bases remained unmatched. Here the CDR3 reads CASSVRGGVEQYF. The DNA of the CDR3 is TGTGCCAGCAGCGTGCGGGGGGGGGTCGAGCAGTACTTC.

The rearrangement uses TRBV12-3 or TRBV12-4 and TRBJ1-5; tentative D call: TRBD1 (5 bases). Trimming shortened V by 6 bases and J by 7 bases, and 13 bases separated the two germline ends. The CDR3 covers 13 residues. As DNA, the CDR3 is TGTGCCAGCAGACCGGGGGGGGACCAGCCCCAGCATTTT. Amino acids: CASRPGGDQPQHF.

This clonotype has a count of ten or more. CDR3 nucleotide sequence: TGCAGTGCTAGAGATCGAGTCTCGATGGCCTACGAGCAGTACTTC. Amino acid sequence: CSARDRVSMAYEQYF. This chain links TRBV20-1 with TRBJ2-7; D gene ambiguous. CDR1 is DFQATT, CDR2 SNEGSKA, per germline (reference sequence). The V end lost 0 bases, the J end lost 2 bases, and 14 bases lay between the germline ends. There are 15 residues in the CDR3.

J is TRBJ2-7 and V is TRBV28; 10 bases agree with TRBD2. Unmatched junction bases numbered 13, after V lost 7 bases and J lost 7 bases. Germline CDR1 reads MDHEN; CDR2 reads SYDVKM. The CDR3 sequence is 15 residues long. This CDR3 reads CASNIPASGGGEQYF. In DNA form, the CDR3 reads TGTGCCAGCAACATTCCGGCTAGCGGGGGTGGGGAGCAGTACTTC.

This chain links TRBV24-1 with TRBJ1-2; TRBD1 agrees at 7 bases. Trimming took 6 bases from V and 3 from J; bases not matched to a gene: 6. The CDR3 sequence is 14 residues long. Germline V gene data show CDR1 as KGHDR and CDR2 as SFDVKD. The CDR3 DNA follows: TGTGCCACCAGTAAAGGGGGCGCGGACTATGGCTACACCTTC. Translated, it gives CATSKGGADYGYTF.

The chain combines TRBV4-2 with TRBJ1-3; D gene uncertain. CDR3 size: 21 residues. Germline assignment: CDR1 LGHNA and CDR2 YNFKEQ. The V gene lost 1 base and the J gene lost 0 bases, with 25 bases spanning the gap. Here the CDR3 reads CASSQVSLVGRRSNSGNTIYF. The CDR3 DNA follows: TGTGCCAGCAGCCAAGTGAGCCTGGTCGGGAGGAGGTCTAACTCTGGAAACACCATATATTTT.

This chain links TRBV7-9 with TRBJ2-1; a possible D gene is TRBD2 (6 bases). Trimming left V 5 bases short and J 7 bases short, with 15 bases between. The CDR3 is made up of 14 amino acids. From germline, CDR1 is SEHNR and CDR2 FQNEAQ (reference sequence). The CDR3 DNA reads TGTGCCAGCAGCGCCGGGACTCGAAATAATGAGCAGTTCTTC. This translates into CASSAGTRNNEQFF.

The CDR3 region has the DNA TGTGCCAGCAGTGAATCTCAGCAAACCAGGGCGTTCTTC. Translation: CASSESQQTRAFF. V gene TRBV2 combines with J gene TRBJ2-1; tentatively, D is TRBD1 (5 bases). The CDR3 length is 13 residues. Trimming removed 2 bases at V and 15 bases at J, with 17 bases between. Germline loops: CDR1 SNHLY, CDR2 FYNNEI.

CDR3 in DNA: TGTGCCAGCAGCCTGGGGGGACAGGGGGCAAACGAGCAGTACTTC. As protein: CASSLGGQGANEQYF. This chain joins TRBV5-4 and TRBJ2-7, with 12 bases identical to TRBD1. CDR1 is SGHNT and CDR2 is YYREEE in the germline V gene (reference sequence). V lost 4 bases to trimming and J lost 5 bases; unmatched junction nucleotides: 7. The CDR3 runs 15 residues.

V gene TRBV19 combines with J gene TRBJ1-5, with D unresolved. V dropped 3 bases and J dropped 4 bases, with 13 bases sitting between them. CDR3 length: 15 amino acids. Germline V gene data show CDR1 as LNHDA and CDR2 as SQIVND (reference sequence). CDR3 protein: CASSIRDRQNQPQHF. In DNA form, the CDR3 reads TGTGCCAGTAGTATTCGCGACCGACAAAATCAGCCCCAGCATTTT.

There are a few counts of this clonotype. The chain employs TRBV11-1 and TRBJ1-6, with no clear D. The CDR3 has 16 residues. Trimming removed 5 bases from V and 7 bases from J, with 18 bases in between. CDR1 SGHAT and CDR2 FQDESV come from the germline V gene (reference sequence). The CDR3 DNA is TGTGCCAGCAGCATCGGAGTGGGAGAGGAGAATTCACCCCTCCACTTT. It encodes CASSIGVGEENSPLHF.

This clonotype was picked up many times. The chain couples TRBV6-5 to TRBJ1-6, with D possibly matching TRBD1 (5 bases). Germline V CDR1 and CDR2: MNHEY, SVGAGI. V lost 2 bases, J lost 9 bases, and 14 bases lay in between. There are 15 residues in the CDR3. This chain's CDR3 is CASSYAGLDGSPLHF. CDR3 in DNA: TGTGCCAGCAGTTACGCAGGGTTGGATGGTTCACCCCTCCACTTT.

This rearrangement joins TRBV11-2 to TRBJ1-1; 7 nucleotides align to TRBD1. V gave up 3 bases and J gave up 1 base; unmatched junction bases: 14. CDR3 length equals 18 residues. The V gene's germline CDR1 is SGHAT and CDR2 FQNNGV. CDR3 amino acids: CASSFGRFDREGNTEAFF. CDR3 bases: TGTGCCAGCAGCTTTGGGAGGTTCGACAGGGAGGGGAACACTGAAGCTTTCTTT.

At least ten counts were recorded for this clonotype. This sequence joins TRBV24-1 and TRBJ2-3; 8 nucleotides agree with TRBD2. The CDR3 covers 13 residues. J lost 3 bases, V lost 7 bases, and 2 bases had no gene match. In germline, CDR1 is KGHDR, CDR2 SFDVKD. In DNA, the CDR3 is TGTGCCACCAGAGCGGGAGTTACAGATACGCAGTATTTT. It encodes CATRAGVTDTQYF.

This clonotype was detected many times. An end of the junction differs from the germline gene, which may be a read error. The rearrangement links TRBV19 to TRBJ1-5; possibly TRBD1 for D (6 bases). CDR1 is LNHDA and CDR2 is SQIVND in the germline V gene (reference sequence). The CDR3 totals 14 residues. The CDR3 DNA sequence: TGTGCCAGTAGGATAGGGGGAAGCAATCAGCCCCAGCATTTT. As protein: CASRIGGSNQPQHF.

The chain uses TRBV6-2 or TRBV6-3 and TRBJ1-2, with D uncertain. Trimming took off 2 bases at V and 8 bases at J, with 9 bases between the two ends. Germline V gives CDR1 MNHEY, CDR2 SVGEGT. The CDR3 has 12 amino acids. CDR3 bases: TGTGCCAGCAGTTACGCCCCGGGCGGCTACACCTTC. It encodes CASSYAPGGYTF.

This chain links TRBV5-1 with TRBJ2-2, with D possibly TRBD1 on 6 matching bases. Trimming left V 5 bases short and J 3 bases short, with 17 bases between. In germline, CDR1 is SGHRS, CDR2 YFSETQ. The CDR3 is made up of 16 amino acids. The CDR3 protein is CASRPTGFWDTGELFF. CDR3 bases: TGCGCCAGCAGACCCACAGGGTTTTGGGACACCGGGGAGCTGTTTTTT. Together with reference TRBV5-1 and TRBJ2-2, the CDR3 gives the full variable domain: KAGVTQTPRYLIKTRGQQVTLSCSPISGHRSVSWYQQTPGQGLQFLFEYFSETQRNKGNFPGRFSGRQFSNSRSEMNVSTLELGDSALYLCASRPTGFWDTGELFFGEGSRLTVL.

The rearrangement uses TRBV7-9 and TRBJ2-7; the match to TRBD2 covers 11 bases. CDR1 is SEHNR and CDR2 is FQNEAQ in the germline V gene (reference sequence). V shed 2 bases and J 6 bases; nucleotides not matched to a gene: 0. The CDR3 is made up of 13 amino acids. The CDR3 region is CASSLLAGGEQYF. CDR3 sequence (DNA): TGTGCCAGCAGCTTACTAGCGGGAGGCGAGCAGTACTTC. Full variable domain (missing parts from reference TRBV7-9 and TRBJ2-7): DTGVSQNPRHKITKRGQNVTFRCDPISEHNRLYWYRQTLGQGPEFLTYFQNEAQLEKSRLLSDRFSAERPKGSFSTLEIQRTEQGDSAMYLCASSLLAGGEQYFGPGTRLTVT.

This clonotype occurred many times. The J gene is TRBJ2-3, the V gene TRBV10-3; 8 bases fit TRBD2. J gave up 5 bases and V 4 bases, and 5 bases lay outside the gene matches. Germline V gene lookup returns CDR1 ENHRY and CDR2 SYGVKD. The CDR3 is made up of 14 amino acids. CDR3 protein: CAISGSGEGDTQYF. Here the CDR3 DNA reads TGTGCCATCAGTGGTAGCGGGGAGGGAGATACGCAGTATTTT.

This clonotype was seen at least ten times. The gene calls are TRBV20-1 and TRBJ2-7; tentatively, D is TRBD1 (6 bases). The CDR3 contains 14 residues. From germline, CDR1 is DFQATT and CDR2 SNEGSKA (reference sequence). Trimming shortened V by 6 bases and J by 1 base, and 16 bases separated the two germline ends. CDR3 in DNA: TGCAGTGCGAGTCCGGGACACCGATCCTACGAGCAGTACTTC. It yields the protein CSASPGHRSYEQYF.

This chain connects TRBV3-1 to TRBJ1-4; D gene ambiguous. V shed 1 base and J shed 8 bases, with 5 bases lying between them. CDR1 and CDR2 (germline): LGHDT, YNNKEL (reference sequence). The CDR3 contains 12 residues. The CDR3 spells CASSQGNEKLFF. DNA of the CDR3: TGTGCCAGCAGCCAAGGGAACGAAAAACTGTTTTTT.

The chain recombines TRBV20-1 with TRBJ2-2; 12 nucleotides agree with TRBD2. The V and J ends lost 2 bases and 6 bases, in that order; junction bases with no gene match: 10. Germline V lookup: CDR1 DFQATT, CDR2 SNEGSKA (reference sequence). This CDR3 contains 17 residues. The CDR3 region is CSARRLAGGQLAGELFF. CDR3 DNA sequence: TGCAGTGCTAGAAGGCTAGCGGGGGGGCAGTTAGCCGGGGAGCTGTTTTTT.

This clonotype has a count of ten or more. This sequence joins TRBV10-3 and TRBJ2-1, with D perhaps assigned TRBD1 or TRBD2 (5 bases each). V was trimmed by 7 bases and J by 4 bases, leaving 11 bases between them. The CDR3 contains 13 residues. Germline CDR1 and CDR2: ENHRY and SYGVKD. The CDR3, as DNA: TGTGCCATCAATCGGGACGGTTACAATGAGCAGTTCTTC. Amino acids: CAINRDGYNEQFF.